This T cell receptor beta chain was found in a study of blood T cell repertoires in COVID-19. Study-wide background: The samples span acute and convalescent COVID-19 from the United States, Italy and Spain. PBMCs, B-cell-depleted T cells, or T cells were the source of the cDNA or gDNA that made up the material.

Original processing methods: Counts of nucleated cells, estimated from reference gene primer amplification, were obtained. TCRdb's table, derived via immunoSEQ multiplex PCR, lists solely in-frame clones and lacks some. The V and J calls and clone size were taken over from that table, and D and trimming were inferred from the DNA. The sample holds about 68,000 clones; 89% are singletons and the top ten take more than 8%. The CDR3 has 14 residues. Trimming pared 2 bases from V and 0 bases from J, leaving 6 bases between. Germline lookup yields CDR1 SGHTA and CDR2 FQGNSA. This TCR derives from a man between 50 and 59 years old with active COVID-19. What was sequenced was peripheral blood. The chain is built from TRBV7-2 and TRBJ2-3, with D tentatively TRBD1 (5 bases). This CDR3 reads CASSLRQSTDTQYF. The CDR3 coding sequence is TGTGCCAGCAGCTTACGACAGAGCACAGATACGCAGTATTTT.